The 26 T cell receptor beta chains listed next were all sequenced from one sample in a study of cytomegalovirus exposure and HLA in healthy donors. Profiled with immunoSEQ multiplex PCR; TCRdb holds only in-frame clones, not every one. The sample lists approximately 54,000 clones; roughly 90% were seen once. The specimen sequenced was PBMCs. The receptors shown here come from a young woman in good health and CMV-seropositive.

This chain links TRBV7-3 with TRBJ1-6; D call uncertain. With 2 bases removed from V and 3 bases from J, the gap between germline ends came to 2 bases. The CDR3 sequence is 13 residues long. Germline V CDR1 and CDR2: SGHTA, FQGTGA. CDR3 in DNA: TGTGCCAGCAGCTTACACTATAATTCACCCCTCCACTTT. It specifies CASSLHYNSPLHF.

This chain links TRBV6-5 with TRBJ2-2, with 10 positions matching TRBD2. CDR3 length: 15 amino acids. J was trimmed by 4 bases and V by 7 bases; bases with no gene match: 6. Germline CDR1 reads MNHEY; CDR2 reads SVGAGI. For the CDR3, the DNA is TGTGCCAGCAAAGCGGGGGGGGCACTCACCGGGGAGCTGTTTTTT. Residues: CASKAGGALTGELFF.

The chain combines TRBV28 with TRBJ1-6; D unclear. Trimming took 5 bases from V and 11 from J, leaving 10 bases between them. From germline, CDR1 is MDHEN and CDR2 SYDVKM. The CDR3 is made up of 12 amino acids. CDR3 protein: CASSLSVTPLHF. CDR3 coding DNA: TGTGCCAGCAGTCTCTCAGTTACACCCCTCCACTTT.

The chain uses TRBV18 and TRBJ1-3; the match to TRBD1 covers 7 bases. There are 15 residues in the CDR3. Looked up from germline, CDR1 is KGHSH and CDR2 is LQKENI. V dropped 2 bases and J dropped 8; count of bases not matched to a gene: 9. The CDR3: CASSPKTGVFDTIYF. The CDR3, as DNA: TGTGCCAGCTCACCAAAAACAGGGGTTTTTGACACCATATATTTT.

V is TRBV29-1 and J is TRBJ1-2; 8 bases are shared with TRBD1. The V gene's germline CDR1 is SQVTM and CDR2 ANQGSEA. The CDR3 extends over 16 amino acids. V lost 0 bases to trimming and J lost 3 bases; unmatched junction nucleotides: 9. The CDR3 bases are TGCAGCGTTGAAGATTCGGCAGGGGGCGAATACTATGGCTACACCTTC. Translation gives CSVEDSAGGEYYGYTF.

This clone occurred once. The V call is TRBV18, the J call TRBJ2-1; D gene uncertain. V lost 3 bases and J lost 4, with 10 bases in between. Germline loops: CDR1 KGHSH, CDR2 LQKENI. This CDR3 is built from 14 residues. The DNA of the CDR3 is TGTGCCAGCTCACCGTCCGCGCAATACAATGAGCAGTTCTTC. Translated, it gives CASSPSAQYNEQFF.

This clone is labeled as medium-sized. The chain employs TRBV5-4 and TRBJ2-1, with D perhaps matching TRBD1 (6 bases). Germline V lookup: CDR1 SGHNT, CDR2 YYREEE (reference sequence). The CDR3 is 14 amino acids. The V end lost 4 bases, the J end lost 8 bases, and 16 bases lay between the germline ends. The CDR3 sequence: CASSRQELSDEQFF. DNA of the CDR3: TGTGCCAGCAGCAGACAGGAGCTGTCGGATGAGCAGTTCTTC.

The V and J genes are TRBV5-4 and TRBJ1-6; TRBD1 matches 7 bases. V was pared by 4 bases and J by 9 bases, with 13 bases of the junction left unmatched. Germline CDR1 SGHNT, CDR2 YYREEE (reference sequence). The CDR3 is 16 residues long. CDR3 bases: TGTGCCAGCAGCCCAAGCGACGGGACAGTAACTTCACCCCTCCACTTT. It translates to CASSPSDGTVTSPLHF.

The chain joins TRBV5-1 to TRBJ1-2, with TRBD1 matching 11 bases. Germline V gene lookup returns CDR1 SGHRS and CDR2 YFSETQ. The length of the CDR3 is 17 residues. Trimming cost V 6 bases and J 5 bases; bases outside gene matches: 15. CDR3 DNA sequence: TGCGCCAGCATTGAAGGACAGGGGGCCGGGTCGGGGTATGGCTACACCTTC. Residues: CASIEGQGAGSGYGYTF. The whole variable domain, remainder taken from reference TRBV5-1 and TRBJ1-2, is KAGVTQTPRYLIKTRGQQVTLSCSPISGHRSVSWYQQTPGQGLQFLFEYFSETQRNKGNFPGRFSGRQFSNSRSEMNVSTLELGDSALYLCASIEGQGAGSGYGYTFGSGTRLTVV.

The chain combines TRBV7-9 with TRBJ1-5; D is ambiguous. Trimming took 1 base from V and 0 from J, leaving 7 bases between them. The CDR3 loop spans 15 amino acids. Germline-derived CDR1 and CDR2 are SEHNR and FQNEAQ (reference sequence). CDR3 amino acids: CASSLGENSNQPQHF. CDR3 DNA sequence: TGTGCCAGCAGCTTAGGAGAAAATAGCAATCAGCCCCAGCATTTT.

This chain joins TRBV6-6 and TRBJ1-1, with 10 bases matching TRBD1. Germline CDR1 and CDR2: MNHNY and SVGAGI (reference sequence). The CDR3 runs 14 residues. Trimming took 5 bases from V and 7 from J; bases not matched to a gene: 7. The CDR3 DNA follows: TGTGCCAGCAGTACTCGACAGGGGGCCGGTGAAGCTTTCTTT. Translating it yields CASSTRQGAGEAFF.

The CDR3 bases are TGCGCCAGCAGTCGTAGCGAGAAGCCTACTAACTATGGCTACACCTTC. It translates to CASSRSEKPTNYGYTF. V usage is TRBV10-2 and J usage is TRBJ1-2; D is unclear. The germline CDR1 and CDR2 sequences are WSHSY and SAAADI. CDR3 length: 16 amino acids. V was cut by 5 bases and J by 0 bases, with 16 bases left in between.

The genes are TRBV7-9 and TRBJ2-7; TRBD1 aligns across 12 bases. Germline CDR1 and CDR2: SEHNR and FQNEAQ (reference sequence). The CDR3 contains 15 residues. Germline trimming cut 5 bases from V and 7 bases from J; bases unmatched to any gene: 9. The CDR3 DNA is TGTGCCAGCAGCCACCCGGGACAGGGGGCCTTTGAGCAGTACTTC. It translates to CASSHPGQGAFEQYF.

The rearrangement uses TRBV7-3 and TRBJ2-3; 7 bases line up with TRBD2. The J segment lost 6 bases and the V segment lost 2 bases, leaving 5 bases of the junction unmatched. The germline CDR1 and CDR2 sequences are SGHTA and FQGTGA. The CDR3 extends over 14 amino acids. The CDR3 bases are TGTGCCAGCAGCTTAGGACTAGGGGCTGATACGCAGTATTTT. It is translated as CASSLGLGADTQYF.

For the CDR3, the DNA is TGTGCCAGCAGTTCCCCCCAAGAGGGCTACACCTTC. It is translated as CASSSPQEGYTF. The gene calls are TRBV28 and TRBJ1-2; no clear D gene. CDR1 is MDHEN, CDR2 SYDVKM, per germline. V was clipped by 4 bases and J by 8 bases, with 11 bases between them. The CDR3 is 12 amino acids.

V gene TRBV7-6 combines with J gene TRBJ1-5; 8 bases agree with TRBD1. There are 15 residues in the CDR3. CDR1 and CDR2 (germline): SGHVS, FNYEAQ. The V and J ends lost 0 bases and 3 bases, in that order; junction bases with no gene match: 1. The CDR3 DNA follows: TGTGCCAGCAGCTTAGCACAGGGGGACAATCAGCCCCAGCATTTT. Translated: CASSLAQGDNQPQHF. Using reference TRBV7-6 and TRBJ1-5 for the parts outside the CDR3, the full variable domain is GAGVSQSPRYKVTKRGQDVALRCDPISGHVSLYWYRQALGQGPEFLTYFNYEAQQDKSGLPNDRFSAERPEGSISTLTIQRTEQRDSAMYRCASSLAQGDNQPQHFGDGTRLSIL.

This clone was seen just once. This chain joins TRBV2 and TRBJ2-3; a weak D match, TRBD1 (5 bases). The V end lost 5 bases, the J end lost 0 bases, and 24 bases lay between the germline ends. Germline CDR1 is SNHLY and CDR2 is FYNNEI. This CDR3 is 19 amino acids long. This chain's CDR3 is CASSLPLQVIGTSTDTQYF. CDR3 bases: TGTGCCAGCAGTTTACCGCTACAGGTCATAGGTACTAGCACAGATACGCAGTATTTT.

V and J are TRBV5-1 and TRBJ1-4, with a weak D call TRBD1 (5 bases). Trimming took 0 bases from V and 8 from J, leaving 17 bases between them. This CDR3 has 16 amino acids. Germline V gene sequence: CDR1 SGHRS, CDR2 YFSETQ. The CDR3 nucleotides are TGCGCCAGCAGCTTGGCTCCGACCGGGGGGAACGAAAAACTGTTTTTT. Its translation: CASSLAPTGGNEKLFF.

This chain links TRBV28 with TRBJ1-2; TRBD1 aligns across 7 bases. CDR1 and CDR2 (germline): MDHEN, SYDVKM. V shed 6 bases and J 8 bases; nucleotides not matched to a gene: 12. There are 14 residues in the CDR3. CDR3 residues: CASRPFATGPGYTF. The CDR3 nucleotides are TGTGCCAGCAGACCGTTTGCGACAGGGCCCGGCTACACCTTC.

In nucleotides, the CDR3 is TGCAGCGTTCAGGGGATCGCTAACTATGGCTACACCTTC. It codes for CSVQGIANYGYTF. V and J are TRBV29-1 and TRBJ1-2, with D perhaps TRBD1 (6 bases). The CDR3 spans 13 residues. The germline CDR1 and CDR2 sequences are SQVTM and ANQGSEA. Between the trimmed V and J ends, which lost 5 bases and 0 bases, there was a span of 10 bases.

This clone has only one observation. The gene calls are TRBV30 and TRBJ2-4, with D possibly matching TRBD2 (5 bases). Trimming stripped 1 base from V and 0 bases from J, with 16 bases between. The length of the CDR3 is 17 residues. Germline assignment: CDR1 GTSNPN and CDR2 SVGIG (reference sequence). The chain's CDR3 is CAWSDPRGSLAKNIQYF. The DNA of the CDR3 is TGTGCCTGGAGTGACCCCCGGGGATCTCTAGCCAAAAACATTCAGTACTTC. Looking up the rest from reference TRBV30 and TRBJ2-4 gives the full variable domain: SQTIHQWPATLVQPVGSPLSLECTVEGTSNPNLYWYRQAAGRGLQLLFYSVGIGQISSEVPQNLSASRPQDRQFILSSKKLLLSDSGFYLCAWSDPRGSLAKNIQYFGAGTRLSVL.

This rearrangement joins TRBV10-3 to TRBJ2-5, with 7 bases identical to TRBD2. Trimming removed 5 bases from V and 2 bases from J; junction bases left unmatched: 8. The CDR3 sequence is 15 residues long. Germline V gene data show CDR1 as ENHRY and CDR2 as SYGVKD. In DNA, the CDR3 is TGTGCCATCAGTACGACCGGGGGGTTTCAAGAGACCCAGTACTTC. It encodes CAISTTGGFQETQYF.

The gene calls are TRBV4-3 and TRBJ2-1; D not certain. The V gene lost 0 bases and the J gene lost 0 bases, with 6 bases spanning the gap. Per the germline V gene, CDR1 is LGHNA and CDR2 is YSLEER. The CDR3 loop spans 15 amino acids. CDR3 DNA sequence: TGCGCCAGCAGCCAAGAGTACAGCTCCTACAATGAGCAGTTCTTC. Its translation is CASSQEYSSYNEQFF.

V and J are TRBV9 and TRBJ1-2; 9 bases match TRBD1. CDR1 SGDLS and CDR2 YYNGEE come from the germline V gene. Trimming at V came to 3 bases and at J to 3 bases, leaving 3 bases not matched to a gene. This CDR3 has 14 residues. As DNA, the CDR3 is TGTGCCAGCAGCGCCGACAGGGGGGACTATGGCTACACCTTC. It translates to CASSADRGDYGYTF.

The chain couples TRBV11-2 to TRBJ1-1; D unclear. CDR3 length: 13 amino acids. The germline CDR1 and CDR2 sequences are SGHAT and FQNNGV. V lost 1 base and J 5 bases, leaving 8 bases between the germline ends. CDR3 DNA sequence: TGTGCCAGCAGCTTAGTTCCGAGGACTGAAGCTTTCTTT. It encodes CASSLVPRTEAFF.

The chain recombines TRBV6-4 with TRBJ1-5; 10 bases agree with TRBD1. CDR3 length: 17 amino acids. Germline-derived CDR1 and CDR2 are MRHNA and SNTAGT. Unmatched junction bases numbered 10, after V lost 2 bases and J lost 6 bases. The CDR3 spells CASSDEDRGNNCQPQHF. The CDR3 DNA reads as TGTGCCAGCAGTGACGAGGACAGGGGGAATAATTGTCAGCCCCAGCATTTT.